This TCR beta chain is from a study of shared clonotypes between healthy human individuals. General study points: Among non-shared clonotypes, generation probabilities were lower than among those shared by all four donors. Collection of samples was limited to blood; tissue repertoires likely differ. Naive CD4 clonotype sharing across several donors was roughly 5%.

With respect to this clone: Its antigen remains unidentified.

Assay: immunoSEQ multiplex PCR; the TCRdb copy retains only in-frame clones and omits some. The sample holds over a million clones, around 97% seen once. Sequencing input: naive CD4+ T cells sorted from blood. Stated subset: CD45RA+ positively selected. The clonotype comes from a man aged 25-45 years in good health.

The chain's CDR3 is CASTRTGSPYGYTF. For the CDR3, the DNA is TGTGCCAGCACGAGGACAGGGTCCCCATATGGCTACACCTTC. The V gene is TRBV6-5, the J gene TRBJ1-2; 8 bases map to TRBD1. The V segment lost 7 bases and the J segment 5 bases; nucleotides outside the gene matches: 9. Germline CDR1 reads MNHEY; CDR2 reads SVGAGI. This CDR3 is 14 amino acids long.